The following is a T cell receptor beta chain sequence with its context. The V and J ends lost 4 bases and 2 bases, in that order; junction bases with no gene match: 14. The length of the CDR3 is 18 residues. In germline, CDR1 is SNHLY, CDR2 FYNNEI. The data belong to a study of blood T cell repertoires in COVID-19. Study overall: The United States, Italy and Spain supplied acute and convalescent COVID-19 samples.

Here immunoSEQ multiplex PCR was the method, and the copy in TCRdb shows in-frame clones only, minus some. Altogether 230,000 or so clones are present, around 88% being singletons, with the ten largest covering under 15%. This sequence was found in a woman between 45 and 60 years old with acute COVID-19. The chain is built from TRBV2 and TRBJ2-7; TRBD2 matches 10 bases. The material sequenced was PBMCs or T cells enriched from blood (not recorded which). CDR3 nucleotide sequence: TGTGCCAGCAGTGGTTCGGGACAGTCTAGCGGGAGTCCCTACGAGCAGTACTTC. The encoded protein is CASSGSGQSSGSPYEQYF. Drawing the rest from reference TRBV2 and TRBJ2-7, the complete variable domain is EPEVTQTPSHQVTQMGQEVILRCVPISNHLYFYWYRQILGQKVEFLVSFYNNEISEKSEIFDDQFSVERPDGSNFTLKIRSTKLEDSAMYFCASSGSGQSSGSPYEQYFGPGTRLTVT.